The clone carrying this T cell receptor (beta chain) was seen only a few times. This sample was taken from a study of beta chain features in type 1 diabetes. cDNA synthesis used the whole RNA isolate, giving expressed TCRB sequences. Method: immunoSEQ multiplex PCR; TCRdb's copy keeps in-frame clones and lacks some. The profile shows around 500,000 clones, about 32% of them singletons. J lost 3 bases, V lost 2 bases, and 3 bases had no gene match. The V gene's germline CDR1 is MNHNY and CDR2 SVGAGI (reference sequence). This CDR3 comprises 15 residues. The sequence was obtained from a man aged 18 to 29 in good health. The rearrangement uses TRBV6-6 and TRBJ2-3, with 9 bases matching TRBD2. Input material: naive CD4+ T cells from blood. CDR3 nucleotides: TGTGCCAGCAGTTACGCGGGAGGGCGGACAGATACGCAGTATTTT. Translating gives CASSYAGGRTDTQYF.